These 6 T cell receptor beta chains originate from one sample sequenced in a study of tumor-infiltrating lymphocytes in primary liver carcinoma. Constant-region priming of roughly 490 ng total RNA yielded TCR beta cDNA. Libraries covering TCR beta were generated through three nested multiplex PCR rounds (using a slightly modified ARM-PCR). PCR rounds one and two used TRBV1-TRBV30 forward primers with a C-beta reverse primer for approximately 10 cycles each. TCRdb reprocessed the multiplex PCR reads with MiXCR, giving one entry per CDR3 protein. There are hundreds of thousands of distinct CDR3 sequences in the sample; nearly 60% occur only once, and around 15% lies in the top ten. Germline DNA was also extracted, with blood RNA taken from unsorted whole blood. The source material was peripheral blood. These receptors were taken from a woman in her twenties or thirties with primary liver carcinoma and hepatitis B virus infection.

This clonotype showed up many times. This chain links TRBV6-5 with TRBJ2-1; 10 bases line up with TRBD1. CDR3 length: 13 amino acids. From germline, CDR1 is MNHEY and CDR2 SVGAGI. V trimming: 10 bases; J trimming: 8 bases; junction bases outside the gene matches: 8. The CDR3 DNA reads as TGTGCCACCACGGGACAGGGGTTGCATGAGCAGTTCTTC. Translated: CATTGQGLHEQFF.

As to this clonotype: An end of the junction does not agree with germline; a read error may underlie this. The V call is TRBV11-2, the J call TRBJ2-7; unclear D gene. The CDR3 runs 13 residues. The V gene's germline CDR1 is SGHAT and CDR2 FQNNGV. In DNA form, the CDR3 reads TGTGCCGGCAGCTCCGGTCCTCGTATCGAACAGTACTTC. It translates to CAGSSGPRIEQYF.

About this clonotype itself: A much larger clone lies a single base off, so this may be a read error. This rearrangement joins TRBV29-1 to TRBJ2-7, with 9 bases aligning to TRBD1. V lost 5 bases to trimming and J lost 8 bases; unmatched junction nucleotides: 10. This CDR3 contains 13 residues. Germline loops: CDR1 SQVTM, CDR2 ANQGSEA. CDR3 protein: CSVTGQGLTKQYF. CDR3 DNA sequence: TGCAGCGTTACTGGACAGGGGCTAACCAAGCAGTACTTC.

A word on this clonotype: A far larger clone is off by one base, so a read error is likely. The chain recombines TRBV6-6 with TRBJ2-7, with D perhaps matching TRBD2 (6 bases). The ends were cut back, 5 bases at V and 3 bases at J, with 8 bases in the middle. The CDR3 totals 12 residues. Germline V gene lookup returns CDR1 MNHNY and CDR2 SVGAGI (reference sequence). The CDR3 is CASSMRGYEQYF. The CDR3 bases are TGTGCCAGCAGTATGCGGGGCTACGAGCAGTACTTC.

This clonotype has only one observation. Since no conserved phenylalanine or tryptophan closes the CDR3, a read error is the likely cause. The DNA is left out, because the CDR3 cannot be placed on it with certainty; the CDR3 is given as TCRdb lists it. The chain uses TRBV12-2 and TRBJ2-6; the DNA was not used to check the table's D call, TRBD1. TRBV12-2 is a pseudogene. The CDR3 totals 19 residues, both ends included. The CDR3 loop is CASRDPTGQYKSGANVLTL.

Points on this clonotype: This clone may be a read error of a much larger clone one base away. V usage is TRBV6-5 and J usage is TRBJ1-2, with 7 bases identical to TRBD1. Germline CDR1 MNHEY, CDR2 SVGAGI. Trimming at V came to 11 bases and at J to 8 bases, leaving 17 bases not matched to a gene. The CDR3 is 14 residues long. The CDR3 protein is CACGQVPSYSGYTF. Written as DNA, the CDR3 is TGTGCCTGCGGACAGGTCCCTTCCTACTCCGGCTACACCTTC.